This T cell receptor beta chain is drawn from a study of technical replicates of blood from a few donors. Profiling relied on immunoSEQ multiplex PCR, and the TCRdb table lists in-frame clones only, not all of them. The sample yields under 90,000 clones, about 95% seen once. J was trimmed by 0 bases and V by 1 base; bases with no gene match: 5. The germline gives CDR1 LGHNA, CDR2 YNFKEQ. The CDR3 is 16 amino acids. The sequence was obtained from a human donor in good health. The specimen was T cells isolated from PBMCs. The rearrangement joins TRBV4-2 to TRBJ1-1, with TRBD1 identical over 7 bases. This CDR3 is CASSQVEQGMNTEAFF. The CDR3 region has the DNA TGTGCCAGCAGCCAAGTGGAACAGGGGATGAACACTGAAGCTTTCTTT.